Sequencing of this T cell receptor (beta chain) was carried out in a study of cytomegalovirus exposure and HLA in healthy donors. Per the germline V gene, CDR1 is SEHNR and CDR2 is FQNEAQ (reference sequence). The CDR3 contains 12 residues. In nominal health when sampled, donors likely had unrecorded immune exposures nonetheless. Points on this clone: Antigen unknown. The junction does not match germline at one end; this may be a read error.

Primers: 60 Vbeta forward and 13 Jbeta reverse. Using immunoSEQ multiplex PCR, the repertoire was profiled, and TCRdb retains in-frame clones only, with some absent. The table records more than 200,000 clones, about two thirds of them present only once. Findings of the study overall: A later analysis reported that several of the most significant clusters appeared to be linked to common viral pathogens, among them Epstein-Barr virus. The authors excluded some V segments, including TRBV6-2 and TRBV6-3, as indistinguishable. An ancestry cluster, one associated with Asian ancestry, reportedly showed fewer N-insertions than the approximately 650-donor mean in a later analysis.

The sequencing input was PBMCs. The chain recombines TRBV7-9 with TRBJ1-3; D is perhaps TRBD1 (6 bases). The sequence was obtained from a middle-aged man in good health and CMV-seropositive. The CDR3 here is CSSSSGENTIYF. As DNA, the CDR3 is TGTTCCAGCAGCTCAGGGGAAAACACCATATATTTT.